This passage covers 4 T cell receptor beta chains from one sample sequenced in a study of blood T cells in healthy people across ages. A second PCR of roughly 6 to 12 cycles used a sample-barcoded 5' primer and a J-beta primer mix. MiXCR was run by TCRdb on the 5' RACE reads, yielding one entry per CDR3 protein. The sample lists about 970,000 distinct CDR3 sequences; just over 50% were seen once. The sample taken for sequencing was blood. The origin of the receptors is an older woman in good health.

CDR3 sequence reads: CSARAPDRDDEQYF. CDR3 DNA sequence: TGCAGTGCTAGAGCCCCGGACAGGGATGACGAGCAGTACTTC. This rearrangement joins TRBV20-1 to TRBJ2-7; 8 positions agree with TRBD1. The germline CDR1 and CDR2 sequences are DFQATT and SNEGSKA (reference sequence). Unmatched junction bases numbered 7, after V lost 1 base and J lost 5 bases. The CDR3 consists of 14 residues.

This clonotype was seen just once. V usage is TRBV12-3 or TRBV12-4 and J usage is TRBJ2-3, with D unresolved. V was pared by 8 bases and J by 5 bases, with 20 bases between. CDR3 length equals 15 residues. CDR3 sequence (DNA): TGTGCCAGCCTCCCGAGGAAGGGCCTGGGAGATACGCAGTATTTT. It specifies CASLPRKGLGDTQYF.

The chain carries TRBV7-9 and TRBJ1-2; 10 bases are a match to TRBD1. The junction had 11 bases not matched to a gene; V was cut back by 5 bases and J by 8 bases. The CDR3 totals 15 residues. In germline, CDR1 is SEHNR, CDR2 FQNEAQ (reference sequence). CDR3 in DNA: TGTGCCAGCAGCCCGGGACAGGGGACGGCGGAAGGCTACACCTTC. Translated: CASSPGQGTAEGYTF.

The V gene is TRBV9, the J gene TRBJ2-3; possibly TRBD1 or TRBD2 for D (5 bases each). The germline V gene encodes CDR1 SGDLS and CDR2 YYNGEE. Trimming stripped 5 bases from V and 3 bases from J, with 19 bases between. The CDR3 is 16 residues long. CDR3 amino acids: CASSVGVPGRTDTQYF. The CDR3 DNA is TGTGCCAGCAGTGTGGGAGTGCCAGGGCGAACAGATACGCAGTATTTT.